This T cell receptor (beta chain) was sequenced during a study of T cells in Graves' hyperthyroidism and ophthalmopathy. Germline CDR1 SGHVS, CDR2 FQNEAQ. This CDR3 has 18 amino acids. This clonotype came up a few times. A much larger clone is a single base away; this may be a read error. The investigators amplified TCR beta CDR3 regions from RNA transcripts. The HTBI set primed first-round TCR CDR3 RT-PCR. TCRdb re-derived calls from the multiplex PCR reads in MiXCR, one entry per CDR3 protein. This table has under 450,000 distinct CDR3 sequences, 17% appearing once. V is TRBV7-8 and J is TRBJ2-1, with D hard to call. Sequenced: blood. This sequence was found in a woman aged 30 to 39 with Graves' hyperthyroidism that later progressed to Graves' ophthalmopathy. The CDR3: CVSSRNSGPPSSYNEQFF. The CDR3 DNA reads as TGTGTCAGCAGCCGAAATTCCGGGCCGCCCAGCTCCTACAATGAGCAGTTCTTC.